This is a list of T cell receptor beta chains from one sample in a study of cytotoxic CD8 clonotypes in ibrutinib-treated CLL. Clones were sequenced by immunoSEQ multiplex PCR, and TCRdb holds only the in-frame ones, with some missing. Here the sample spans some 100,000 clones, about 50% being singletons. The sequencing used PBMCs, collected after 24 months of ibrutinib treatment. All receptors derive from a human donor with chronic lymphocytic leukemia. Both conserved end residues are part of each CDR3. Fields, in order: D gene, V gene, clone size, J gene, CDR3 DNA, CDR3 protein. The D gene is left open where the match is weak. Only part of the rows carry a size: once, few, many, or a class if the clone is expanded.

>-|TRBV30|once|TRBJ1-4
TGTGCCTGGAGTGGGACCGCTTCGGGAGAAAAACTGTTTTTT
CAWSGTASGEKLFF
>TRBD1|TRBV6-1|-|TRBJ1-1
TGTGCCAGCAGTGCTAAGGCGGGACAGAGCACTGAAGCTTTCTTT
CASSAKAGQSTEAFF
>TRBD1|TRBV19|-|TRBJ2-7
TGTGCCAGTAGTACCCGACAGGGAAATCAATACGAGCAGTACTTC
CASSTRQGNQYEQYF
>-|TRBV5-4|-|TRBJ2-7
TGTGCCAGCAGCTTGAGGGACGGGTACTACGAGCAGTACTTC
CASSLRDGYYEQYF
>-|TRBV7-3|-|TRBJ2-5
TGTGCCAGCGCCAGGGAGTGGGGGGAGACCCAGTACTTC
CASAREWGETQYF
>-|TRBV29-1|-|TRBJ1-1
TGCAGCGTGAAAGAGGGTACAGGAGCCAACACTGAAGCTTTCTTT
CSVKEGTGANTEAFF
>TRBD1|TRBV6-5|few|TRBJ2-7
TGTGCCAGCAGTTACTCCACAGGGGCCTACGAGCAGTACTTC
CASSYSTGAYEQYF
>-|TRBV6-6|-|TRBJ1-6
TGTGCCAGCAGTTACGCGGCGGTTAATTCACCCCTCCACTTT
CASSYAAVNSPLHF
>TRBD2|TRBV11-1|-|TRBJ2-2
TGTGCCAGCAGCCCGGGACTAGCAGCCACCGGGGAGCTGTTTTTT
CASSPGLAATGELFF
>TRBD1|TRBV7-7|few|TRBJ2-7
TGTGCTAGCAGCTTAAGGGACAGGGGGCATCACGAGCAGTACTTC
CASSLRDRGHHEQYF
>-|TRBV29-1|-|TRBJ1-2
TGCAGCGTCGATGGGATTCGGGGGTATGGCTACACCTTC
CSVDGIRGYGYTF
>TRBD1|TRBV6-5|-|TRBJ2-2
TGTGCCAGCCAGGGGGTCAACACCGGGGAGCTGTTTTTT
CASQGVNTGELFF
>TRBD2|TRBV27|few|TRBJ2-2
TGTGCCAGCAGTCACCCCACTAGCGGGGGGACCGGGGAGCTGTTTTTT
CASSHPTSGGTGELFF
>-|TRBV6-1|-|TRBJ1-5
TGTGCCAGCAGTGATATCCCGGGGGGCAATCAGCCCCAGCATTTT
CASSDIPGGNQPQHF
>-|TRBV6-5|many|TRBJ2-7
TGTGCCAGCACCACTAAAGGACACCGCTCGGGAGAGCAGTACTTC
CASTTKGHRSGEQYF
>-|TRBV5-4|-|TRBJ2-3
TGTGCCAGCAGCTTTCCCAGGGCTGGTAGCACAGATACGCAGTATTTT
CASSFPRAGSTDTQYF
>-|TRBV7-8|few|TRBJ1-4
TGTGCCAGCAGCTTAGCGGGGGGGATTGGAAAACTGTTTTTT
CASSLAGGIGKLFF
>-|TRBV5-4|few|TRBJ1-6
TGTGCCAGCAGCTACCATAGGGATTCACCCCTCCACTTT
CASSYHRDSPLHF
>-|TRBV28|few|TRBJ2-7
TGTGCCAGCAGTTTAGGGTTGGACAGCAGCTACGAGCAGTACTTC
CASSLGLDSSYEQYF
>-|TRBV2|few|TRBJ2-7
TGTGCCAGCACAATGGGGCAGGGCCCCATCTACGAGCAGTACTTC
CASTMGQGPIYEQYF
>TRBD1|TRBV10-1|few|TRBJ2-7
TGCGCCAGCAGTGAGTGGCAGACAGGGGTGATGTACGAGCAGTACTTC
CASSEWQTGVMYEQYF
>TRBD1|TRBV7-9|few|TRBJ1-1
TGTGCCTGCGGACGCGGGACAGGGCATGAAGCTTTCTTT
CACGRGTGHEAFF
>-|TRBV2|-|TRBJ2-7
TGTGCCAGCACCAGGGTAGGCGAGCAGTACTTC
CASTRVGEQYF
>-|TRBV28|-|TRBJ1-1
TGTGCCAGCAGTAACGGGGGCGCGAGTCGCGCTTTCTTT
CASSNGGASRAFF
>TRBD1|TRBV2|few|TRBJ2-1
TGTGCCAGCAAGGGGACAGGGGGGGACAATGAGCAGTTCTTC
CASKGTGGDNEQFF
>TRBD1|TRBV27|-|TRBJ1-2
TGTGCCAGCAGTAGATTCGGACAGGGAAGCGGCTACACCTTC
CASSRFGQGSGYTF
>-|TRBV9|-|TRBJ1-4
TGTGCCAGCAGCCCCGGAGGGCAGTCTAATGAAAAACTGTTTTTT
CASSPGGQSNEKLFF
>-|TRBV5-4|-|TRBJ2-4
TGTGCCAGCAGCCCGGGGGCGCTAGCCAAAAACATTCAGTACTTC
CASSPGALAKNIQYF
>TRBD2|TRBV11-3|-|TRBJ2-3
TGTGCCAGCAGCTCGACTAGCGGGTCGAATACGCAGTATTTT
CASSSTSGSNTQYF
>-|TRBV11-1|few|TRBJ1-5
TGTGCCAGCAGCTTAGACGAGGGGGAGCCCCAGCATTTT
CASSLDEGEPQHF
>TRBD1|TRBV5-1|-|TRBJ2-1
TGCGCCAGCAGCTGGACAGGGGATGAGCAGTTCTTC
CASSWTGDEQFF
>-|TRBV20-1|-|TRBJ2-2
TGCAGTGCTATTGAGCTCGGGGAGCTGTTTTTT
CSAIELGELFF
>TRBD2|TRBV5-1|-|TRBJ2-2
TGCGCCAGCAGCTTTACGGGACTATCATTCAACACCGGGGAGCTGTTTTTT
CASSFTGLSFNTGELFF
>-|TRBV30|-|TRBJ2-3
TGTGCCTGGAGTGGGTTAGTAAGCACAGATACGCAGTATTTT
CAWSGLVSTDTQYF
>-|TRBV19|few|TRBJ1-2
TGTGCCAGTAGTATTCCTGGACAGCCGATCTATGGCTACACCTTC
CASSIPGQPIYGYTF
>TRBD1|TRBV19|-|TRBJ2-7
TGTGCCAGTAGTATAGGGAACAGGGGACACGAGCAGTACTTC
CASSIGNRGHEQYF
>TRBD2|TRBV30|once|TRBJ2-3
TGTGCCTGGAGGGTGGCTAGCGGGGGGGTCGCAAATACGCAGTATTTT
CAWRVASGGVANTQYF
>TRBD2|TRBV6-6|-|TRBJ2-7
TGTGCCAGCAGATATTGGACTAGCGGGGGGTCCTACGAGCAGTACTTC
CASRYWTSGGSYEQYF
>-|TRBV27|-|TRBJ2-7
TGTGCCAGCAGATTCGGGACTTTGAGCTCCTACGAGCAGTACTTC
CASRFGTLSSYEQYF
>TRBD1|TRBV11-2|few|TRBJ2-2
TGTGCCAGCAGCATGACAGGGGCGGCCGGGGAGCTGTTTTTT
CASSMTGAAGELFF
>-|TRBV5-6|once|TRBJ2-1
TGTGCCAGCAGCTTTATGGATGAGCAGTTCTTC
CASSFMDEQFF
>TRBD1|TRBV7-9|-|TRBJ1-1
TGTGCCAGCAGCTCCAGGACAGGGGAGAACACTGAAGCTTTCTTT
CASSSRTGENTEAFF
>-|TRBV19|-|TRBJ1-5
TGTGCCAGTAGTACGGGCCGGGACACCAGGTGGGCCCAGCATTTT
CASSTGRDTRWAQHF
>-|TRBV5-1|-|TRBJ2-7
TGCGCCAGCAGCTTGCAGGGTTCCGAGCAGTACTTC
CASSLQGSEQYF
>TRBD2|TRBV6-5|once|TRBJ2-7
TGTGCCAGCAGTTACCAGGACGGGGGGAACGAGCAGTACTTC
CASSYQDGGNEQYF
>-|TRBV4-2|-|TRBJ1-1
TGTGCCAGCAGCCCAGACCGGGGGCGGAACACTGAAGCTTTCTTT
CASSPDRGRNTEAFF
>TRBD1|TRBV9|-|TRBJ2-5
TGTGCCAGCAGCGTAGAGGGACAGGGATTGGCCCAGTACTTC
CASSVEGQGLAQYF
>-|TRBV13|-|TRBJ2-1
TGTGCCAGCAGCTTAGGATCGCCTACCCAATTTGATGAGCAGTTCTTC
CASSLGSPTQFDEQFF
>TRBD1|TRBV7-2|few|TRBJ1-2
TGTGCCAGCAGCGAACAGGGGGCGCGGGGCTACACCTTC
CASSEQGARGYTF
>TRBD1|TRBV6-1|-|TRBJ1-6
TGTGCCAGCAGACCCCGGACAGGGATGTATTCACCCCTCCACTTT
CASRPRTGMYSPLHF
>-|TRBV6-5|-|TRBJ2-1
TGTGCCAGCACCGAACGGGGACACTACAATGAGCAGTTCTTC
CASTERGHYNEQFF
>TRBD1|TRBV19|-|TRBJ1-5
TGTGCCAGTAGTCCCCTCGGACAGGGTGGGAATCAGCCCCAGCATTTT
CASSPLGQGGNQPQHF
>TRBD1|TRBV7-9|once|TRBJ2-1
TGTGCCAGCAGCTGGGGACAGGGAGAAGCCAATGAGCAGTTCTTC
CASSWGQGEANEQFF
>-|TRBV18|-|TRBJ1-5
TGTGCCAGCTCGCCTGACAGCAGCAATCAGCCCCAGCATTTT
CASSPDSSNQPQHF
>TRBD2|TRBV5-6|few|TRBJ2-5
TGTGCCAGCAGCCCGCTAGCGGGGAGGGAAGAGACCCAGTACTTC
CASSPLAGREETQYF